The 18 T cell receptor beta chains below come from one sample, sequenced in a study of cytomegalovirus exposure and HLA in healthy donors. Amplification used 60 Vbeta primers and 13 Jbeta primers. Clones were sequenced by immunoSEQ multiplex PCR, and TCRdb holds only the in-frame ones, with some missing. Among around 90,000 clones listed, approximately 86% were seen once. The sequenced sample consisted of PBMCs. These receptors originate from a man under 40 in good health and CMV-seropositive.

CDR3 region: CSVATGPRRDQPQHF. The CDR3 nucleotides are TGCAGCGTGGCTACAGGTCCCCGCCGGGATCAGCCCCAGCATTTT. The V gene is TRBV29-1, the J gene TRBJ1-5; D perhaps matches TRBD1 (5 bases). Looked up from germline, CDR1 is SQVTM and CDR2 is ANQGSEA. V gave up 6 bases and J gave up 5 bases, with 20 bases separating them. The CDR3 is 15 residues long.

The chain is built from TRBV27 and TRBJ1-1; 7 bases map to TRBD1. V shed 5 bases and J 2 bases; nucleotides not matched to a gene: 5. Germline V gene data show CDR1 as MNHEY and CDR2 as SMNVEV (reference sequence). The CDR3 is made up of 14 amino acids. The CDR3 coding sequence is TGTGCCAGCAGTCCACGACAGGGTAACACTGAAGCTTTCTTT. This gives the protein CASSPRQGNTEAFF.

This chain joins TRBV30 and TRBJ2-5; 13 bases map to TRBD2. V was clipped by 3 bases and J by 4 bases; unmatched bases: 11. CDR3 length: 17 residues. Germline-derived CDR1 and CDR2 are GTSNPN and SVGIG (reference sequence). Here the CDR3 reads CAWRSRTSGSLGETQYF. The CDR3 nucleotides are TGTGCCTGGAGGTCAAGGACTAGCGGGAGCTTGGGAGAGACCCAGTACTTC.

V and J are TRBV18 and TRBJ2-2; D is perhaps TRBD2 (5 bases). Germline V CDR1 and CDR2: KGHSH, LQKENI. V lost 2 bases and J lost 5, with 9 bases in between. The CDR3 spans 14 residues. This CDR3 is CASSPEGRTGELFF. The CDR3 bases are TGTGCCAGCTCACCAGAGGGCCGGACCGGGGAGCTGTTTTTT. Full variable domain (missing parts from reference TRBV18 and TRBJ2-2): NAGVMQNPRHLVRRRGQEARLRCSPMKGHSHVYWYRQLPEEGLKFMVYLQKENIIDESGMPKERFSAEFPKEGPSILRIQQVVRGDSAAYFCASSPEGRTGELFFGEGSRLTVL.

The chain recombines TRBV5-1 with TRBJ2-1; the match to TRBD2 covers 7 bases. Germline CDR1 and CDR2: SGHRS and YFSETQ. The CDR3 is 16 amino acids. V gave up 1 base and J gave up 0 bases; unmatched junction bases: 4. CDR3 region: CASSLPSGSSYNEQFF. The CDR3, as DNA: TGCGCCAGCAGCTTGCCTAGCGGAAGCTCCTACAATGAGCAGTTCTTC.

The rearrangement joins TRBV18 to TRBJ1-4, with D perhaps matching TRBD1 (6 bases). Germline lookup yields CDR1 KGHSH and CDR2 LQKENI. The length of the CDR3 is 13 residues. Deletions cut 2 bases from V and 5 bases from J, with 6 bases between. Written as DNA, the CDR3 is TGTGCCAGCTCACCAGGACAGAATGAAAAACTGTTTTTT. This translates into CASSPGQNEKLFF.

The chain has TRBV5-1 and TRBJ2-5, with 12 bases identical to TRBD2. V gave up 4 bases and J gave up 3 bases; unmatched junction bases: 4. This CDR3 region has 15 residues. Germline CDR1 is SGHRS and CDR2 is YFSETQ. The CDR3 protein is CASSKRLAGEETQYF. The CDR3 nucleotides are TGCGCCAGCAGCAAACGACTAGCGGGAGAAGAGACCCAGTACTTC. Together with reference TRBV5-1 and TRBJ2-5, the CDR3 gives the full variable domain: KAGVTQTPRYLIKTRGQQVTLSCSPISGHRSVSWYQQTPGQGLQFLFEYFSETQRNKGNFPGRFSGRQFSNSRSEMNVSTLELGDSALYLCASSKRLAGEETQYFGPGTRLLVL.

This rearrangement joins TRBV7-9 to TRBJ1-1; D uncertain. V was pared by 5 bases and J by 3 bases, with 10 bases between. CDR1 is SEHNR, CDR2 FQNEAQ, per germline (reference sequence). This CDR3 region has 13 residues. The CDR3 bases are TGTGCCAGCAGCAAAGAAGCGGACACTGAAGCTTTCTTT. It codes for CASSKEADTEAFF.

V gene TRBV5-1 combines with J gene TRBJ1-2, with TRBD1 identical over 7 bases. J gave up 2 bases and V 4 bases, and 8 bases lay outside the gene matches. Germline V gene sequence: CDR1 SGHRS, CDR2 YFSETQ. This CDR3 contains 15 residues. CDR3 sequence: CASSPETGRNYGYTF. DNA of the CDR3: TGCGCCAGCAGCCCGGAGACAGGGCGAAACTATGGCTACACCTTC.

The V call is TRBV19, the J call TRBJ1-5; 7 bases align to TRBD1. The CDR3 contains 13 residues. The germline CDR1 and CDR2 sequences are LNHDA and SQIVND (reference sequence). J lost 6 bases, V lost 5 bases, and 4 bases had no gene match. The CDR3 DNA reads as TGTGCCAGTAGTCCCGGACAGGTTCAGCCCCAGCATTTT. It specifies CASSPGQVQPQHF.

This chain connects TRBV6-1 to TRBJ1-2; D remains ambiguous. The CDR3 runs to 12 residues. V lost 4 bases, J lost 4 bases, and 7 bases lay in between. Germline V gene sequence: CDR1 MNHNS, CDR2 SASEGT. The CDR3 sequence: CASSVVSYGYTF. CDR3 bases: TGTGCCAGCAGTGTTGTCAGCTATGGCTACACCTTC.

The chain joins TRBV4-2 to TRBJ1-4, with D possibly being TRBD1 (6 bases). From germline, CDR1 is LGHNA and CDR2 YNFKEQ. There are 18 residues in the CDR3. Trimming left V 4 bases short and J 4 bases short, with 22 bases between. The DNA of the CDR3 is TGTGCCAGCAGCCCCCCACAGGGTCCGGTGGGCCGTAATGAAAAACTGTTTTTT. This encodes CASSPPQGPVGRNEKLFF.

This clone was picked up one time. The chain carries TRBV27 and TRBJ2-3, with 8 bases that match TRBD1. The trim removed 8 bases at V and 2 bases at J, leaving 9 bases unmatched. There are 15 residues in the CDR3. Germline-derived CDR1 and CDR2 are MNHEY and SMNVEV (reference sequence). CDR3 nucleotide sequence: TGTGCCAGCCGTCTAAGGACAGGGTACACAGATACGCAGTATTTT. Amino acid sequence: CASRLRTGYTDTQYF.

V usage is TRBV27 and J usage is TRBJ2-7, with 9 bases that match TRBD2. With V trimmed by 3 bases and J by 4 bases, 10 bases remained unmatched. This CDR3 comprises 16 residues. The germline CDR1 and CDR2 sequences are MNHEY and SMNVEV (reference sequence). DNA of the CDR3: TGTGCCAGCAGTTTCGGTAGCGGGAGTTTAGTGTACGAGCAGTACTTC. Its translation: CASSFGSGSLVYEQYF.

The chain joins TRBV28 to TRBJ1-5; 8 bases agree with TRBD1. J gave up 5 bases and V 2 bases, and 8 bases lay outside the gene matches. Germline values: CDR1 MDHEN, CDR2 SYDVKM. The CDR3 has 16 residues. In DNA, the CDR3 is TGTGCCAGCAGTTTACCCTACAGGGGGGTAGATCAGCCCCAGCATTTT. Translation gives CASSLPYRGVDQPQHF. Combining the CDR3 with reference TRBV28 and TRBJ1-5 gives the whole variable domain DVKVTQSSRYLVKRTGEKVFLECVQDMDHENMFWYRQDPGLGLRLIYFSYDVKMKEKGDIPEGYSVSREKKERFSLILESASTNQTSMYLCASSLPYRGVDQPQHFGDGTRLSIL.

The chain has TRBV5-1 and TRBJ1-1; 11 nucleotides match TRBD1. The germline CDR1 and CDR2 sequences are SGHRS and YFSETQ. The CDR3 loop spans 15 amino acids. The J segment lost 3 bases and the V segment lost 4 bases, leaving 5 bases of the junction unmatched. CDR3 amino acids: CASSTGTGGYTEAFF. CDR3 nucleotide sequence: TGCGCCAGCAGCACGGGGACAGGGGGGTACACTGAAGCTTTCTTT.

The chain couples TRBV19 to TRBJ2-7; tentatively, D is TRBD2 (7 bases). Germline values: CDR1 LNHDA, CDR2 SQIVND (reference sequence). This CDR3 has 16 amino acids. Trimming removed 2 bases from V and 5 bases from J, with 19 bases in between. The CDR3: CASSIRGGRFINEQYF. CDR3 nucleotide sequence: TGTGCCAGTAGTATAAGGGGGGGGCGATTTATCAACGAGCAGTACTTC. The variable domain in full, with the rest retrieved from reference TRBV19 and TRBJ2-7, is DGGITQSPKYLFRKEGQNVTLSCEQNLNHDAMYWYRQDPGQGLRLIYYSQIVNDFQKGDIAEGYSVSREKKESFPLTVTSAQKNPTAFYLCASSIRGGRFINEQYFGPGTRLTVT.

This clone was seen once. V usage is TRBV5-1 and J usage is TRBJ2-5, with 7 bases fitting TRBD2. CDR3 length: 15 amino acids. From germline, CDR1 is SGHRS and CDR2 YFSETQ. The V gene end was trimmed by 0 bases and the J gene end by 2 bases; junction bases not matched to a gene: 4. This CDR3 reads CASSLGSGRQETQYF. DNA for the CDR3: TGCGCCAGCAGCTTGGGTAGCGGGCGGCAAGAGACCCAGTACTTC.